This T cell receptor (beta chain) is from a study of OX40 agonist ivuxolimab in advanced cancers. The CDR3 extends over 10 amino acids. V was clipped by 3 bases and J by 4 bases, with 3 bases between them. The germline V gene encodes CDR1 GTSNPN and CDR2 SVGIG (reference sequence). TCRdb's table, derived via immunoSEQ multiplex PCR, lists solely in-frame clones and lacks some. This sample carries about 95,000 clones, 80% to 90% of them seen once, and the ten largest clones take about 0.3%. The chain is built from TRBV30 and TRBJ1-2, with D unclear. The sample was CD4+ or CD8+ T cells sorted from blood, taken in a trial of the OX40 agonist ivuxolimab. The source is an adult with an advanced solid tumor such as melanoma, head and neck, liver or kidney cancer. The CDR3 here is CAWRSYGYTF. The CDR3 nucleotides are TGTGCCTGGAGAAGCTATGGCTACACCTTC.